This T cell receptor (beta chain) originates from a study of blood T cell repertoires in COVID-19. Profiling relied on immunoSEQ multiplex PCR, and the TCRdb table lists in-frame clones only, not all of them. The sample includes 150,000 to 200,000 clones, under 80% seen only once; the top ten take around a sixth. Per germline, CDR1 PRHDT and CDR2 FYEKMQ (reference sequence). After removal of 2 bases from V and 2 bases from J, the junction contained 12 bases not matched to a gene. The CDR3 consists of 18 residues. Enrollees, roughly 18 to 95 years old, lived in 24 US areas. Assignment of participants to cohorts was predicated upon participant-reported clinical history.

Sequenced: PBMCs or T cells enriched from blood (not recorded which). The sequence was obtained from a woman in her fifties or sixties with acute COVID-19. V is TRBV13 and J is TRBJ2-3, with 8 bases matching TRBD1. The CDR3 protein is CASSLTGFSTGATDTQYF. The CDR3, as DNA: TGTGCCAGCAGCTTAACTGGCTTTTCGACAGGGGCCACAGATACGCAGTATTTT.